The 20 T cell receptor beta chains listed next were all sequenced from one sample in a study of shared clonotypes between healthy human individuals. The repertoire was sequenced with immunoSEQ multiplex PCR; TCRdb's copy has only in-frame clones and lacks some. The sample shows 2 million to 3 million clones, approximately 93% of them seen only once. The sequenced sample was naive CD4+ T cells from PBMCs. Subset denoted: CD45RA+ positively selected. The source of these receptors is a man younger than 35 in good health. Some clones in this sample may be carry-over from other donors' samples.

The rearrangement joins TRBV6-5 to TRBJ1-5, with a possible D match to TRBD1 (5 bases). CDR3 size: 15 residues. Trimming removed 5 bases from V and 0 bases from J, with 11 bases in between. Per germline, CDR1 MNHEY and CDR2 SVGAGI. CDR3 DNA: TGTGCCAGCAGTAAAGGGGCCTATAGCAATCAGCCCCAGCATTTT. Translating gives CASSKGAYSNQPQHF.

On this clone itself: At the DNA level, this CDR3 is encoded by other sequences in the same sample as well. The V and J genes are TRBV30 and TRBJ1-4, with unresolved D. Trimming took 1 base from V and 7 from J, leaving 4 bases between them. CDR1 GTSNPN and CDR2 SVGIG come from the germline V gene (reference sequence). The CDR3 is 11 residues long. The CDR3 DNA is TGTGCCTGGAGTGGGCGTGAAAAACTGTTTTTT. It yields the protein CAWSGREKLFF.

This clone was recorded only once. The chain couples TRBV4-2 to TRBJ2-5; D possibly corresponds to TRBD2 (6 bases). The end of the DNA fits TRBJ2-7 better, so the J call may be wrong. This CDR3 has 14 residues. Germline V CDR1 and CDR2: LGHNA, YNFKEQ. CDR3 loop: CASSQGGGEYEQYF. The DNA for the CDR3 is TGTGCCAGCAGCCAAGGTGGAGGGGAGTACGAGCAGTACTTC.

The chain is built from TRBV9 and TRBJ1-3, with D possibly matching TRBD1 (6 bases). Trimming stripped 3 bases from V and 2 bases from J, with 12 bases between. CDR1 and CDR2 from the germline V gene are SGDLS and YYNGEE. The CDR3 consists of 15 residues. The chain's CDR3 is CASSGQVVAGNTIYF. The CDR3 coding sequence is TGTGCCAGCAGCGGACAGGTAGTTGCTGGAAACACCATATATTTT.

This rearrangement joins TRBV28 to TRBJ1-2, with D unresolved. Trimming stripped 8 bases from V and 8 bases from J, with 18 bases between. Per germline, CDR1 MDHEN and CDR2 SYDVKM. CDR3 length: 13 residues. CDR3: CASGSTRQRGYTF. DNA for the CDR3: TGTGCCAGCGGATCGACCCGCCAAAGGGGCTACACCTTC.

The V call is TRBV28, the J call TRBJ2-1; TRBD1 might be the D (5 bases). This CDR3 is 15 amino acids long. The germline gives CDR1 MDHEN, CDR2 SYDVKM. The germline V and J ends were trimmed by 6 bases and 1 base, with 13 bases remaining between them. CDR3 coding DNA: TGTGCCAGCAGGCCTAGTAGGGGATCCTACAATGAGCAGTTCTTC. The encoded protein is CASRPSRGSYNEQFF.

The gene calls are TRBV4-2 and TRBJ2-7; 8 positions match TRBD1. Losses at the gene ends were 1 base for V and 5 bases for J; bases not matched to a gene: 7. CDR1 LGHNA and CDR2 YNFKEQ come from the germline V gene. This CDR3 spans 15 amino acids. DNA of the CDR3: TGTGCCAGCAGCCAAGCGGGCAGGGGGCCCCACGAGCAGTACTTC. This sequence encodes CASSQAGRGPHEQYF.

J is TRBJ2-7 and V is TRBV30; D is tentatively TRBD1 or TRBD2 (6 bases each). V dropped 1 base and J dropped 3 bases, with 16 bases sitting between them. Looked up from germline, CDR1 is GTSNPN and CDR2 is SVGIG (reference sequence). The CDR3 spans 15 residues. DNA of the CDR3: TGTGCCTGGAGTGCGAGGGGGGACAAATTCTACGAGCAGTACTTC. Translated: CAWSARGDKFYEQYF.

This chain joins TRBV16 and TRBJ1-1, with 9 bases matching TRBD1. J gave up 4 bases and V 5 bases, and 11 bases lay outside the gene matches. The CDR3 extends over 16 amino acids. The germline gives CDR1 KGHSY, CDR2 FQNENV. CDR3 loop: CASSLGQGGTGTEAFF. In nucleotides, the CDR3 is TGTGCCAGCAGCTTGGGACAGGGTGGGACGGGCACTGAAGCTTTCTTT. The full variable domain, with the rest looked up from reference TRBV16 and TRBJ1-1, is GEEVAQTPKHLVRGEGQKAKLYCAPIKGHSYVFWYQQVLKNEFKFLISFQNENVFDETGMPKERFSAKCLPNSPCSLEIQATKLEDSAVYFCASSLGQGGTGTEAFFGQGTRLTVV.

As regards this clone: The same CDR3 also results from other DNA sequences found in this sample. The rearrangement uses TRBV9 and TRBJ2-5; D not certain. The V and J ends lost 0 bases and 2 bases respectively, with 8 bases between them. Germline V gene sequence: CDR1 SGDLS, CDR2 YYNGEE. The CDR3 totals 14 residues. CDR3 DNA: TGTGCCAGCAGCGTAGATCTGCGTCAAGAGACCCAGTACTTC. Translation gives CASSVDLRQETQYF. The whole variable domain, filled in from reference TRBV9 and TRBJ2-5, reads DSGVTQTPKHLITATGQRVTLRCSPRSGDLSVYWYQQSLDQGLQFLIQYYNGEERAKGNILERFSAQQFPDLHSELNLSSLELGDSALYFCASSVDLRQETQYFGPGTRLLVL.

The V gene is TRBV28, the J gene TRBJ2-7; perhaps TRBD2 as D (5 bases). Germline CDR1 and CDR2: MDHEN and SYDVKM. Trimming cost V 3 bases and J 7 bases, with 16 bases left between them. The CDR3 length is 14 residues. Here the CDR3 reads CASSFPGLVTEQYF. The DNA for the CDR3 is TGTGCCAGCAGTTTCCCCGGACTTGTCACGGAGCAGTACTTC.

The chain combines TRBV7-9 with TRBJ2-7; D might be TRBD1 (6 bases). Germline V gives CDR1 SEHNR, CDR2 FQNEAQ (reference sequence). The CDR3 contains 14 residues. The V end lost 5 bases, the J end lost 2 bases, and 13 bases lay between the germline ends. The CDR3 here is CASSVQGPPYEQYF. CDR3 bases: TGTGCCAGCAGCGTGCAGGGGCCCCCCTACGAGCAGTACTTC.

The rearrangement links TRBV2 to TRBJ1-4; no clear D. The CDR3 is 11 residues long. CDR1 SNHLY and CDR2 FYNNEI come from the germline V gene. Between the trimmed V and J ends, which lost 7 bases and 8 bases, there was a span of 8 bases. The CDR3 region has the DNA TGTGCCAGCATACTTGGGGAAAAACTGTTTTTT. Translation gives CASILGEKLFF.

V is TRBV19 and J is TRBJ2-1; D gene uncertain. The ends were cut back, 5 bases at V and 1 base at J, with 12 bases in the middle. The length of the CDR3 is 15 residues. Germline-derived CDR1 and CDR2 are LNHDA and SQIVND (reference sequence). The CDR3 reads CASSPKMESYNEQFF. Here the CDR3 DNA reads TGTGCCAGTAGTCCCAAAATGGAATCCTACAATGAGCAGTTCTTC.

The chain recombines TRBV10-2 with TRBJ2-1, with 9 nucleotides matching TRBD2. V shed 3 bases, J shed 9 bases, and the junction held 15 bases outside the gene matches. The CDR3 runs 17 residues. Germline V gene data show CDR1 as WSHSY and CDR2 as SAAADI. The CDR3 region has the DNA TGCGCCAGCAGTGATTGGAAGCGGGAGGCCACACGGGCTGAGCAGTTCTTC. Translation gives CASSDWKREATRAEQFF.

The genes are TRBV10-1 and TRBJ2-1; D possibly matches TRBD1 or TRBD2 (6 bases each). This CDR3 is 15 amino acids long. Germline assignment: CDR1 WNHNN and CDR2 SYGVQD (reference sequence). Trimming pared 8 bases from V and 6 bases from J, leaving 20 bases between. CDR3 coding DNA: TGCGCCAGCCAGGCGGCTCTTGGGGGGCCCAATGAGCAGTTCTTC. Amino acids: CASQAALGGPNEQFF.

CDR3 protein: CSAIRDRGLDEQFF. For the CDR3, the DNA is TGCAGCGCGATTCGGGACAGGGGCTTGGATGAGCAGTTCTTC. The V call is TRBV29-1, the J call TRBJ2-1, with 10 positions matching TRBD1. V gave up 7 bases and J gave up 8 bases; unmatched junction bases: 11. Germline-derived CDR1 and CDR2 are SQVTM and ANQGSEA. The CDR3 loop spans 14 amino acids.

The chain links TRBV4-1 to TRBJ2-5; TRBD2 aligns across 10 bases. With V trimmed by 0 bases and J by 4 bases, 8 bases remained unmatched. Germline CDR1 MGHRA, CDR2 YSYEKL. This CDR3 is 17 amino acids long. Here the CDR3 reads CASSQDLAGEGSETQYF. The DNA of the CDR3 is TGCGCCAGCAGCCAAGACCTAGCGGGAGAGGGTTCAGAGACCCAGTACTTC.

V is TRBV30 and J is TRBJ1-6, with D hard to call. CDR3 length equals 16 residues. With 6 bases removed from V and 0 bases from J, the gap between germline ends came to 15 bases. The germline V gene encodes CDR1 GTSNPN and CDR2 SVGIG (reference sequence). The CDR3 spells CACRMGISSYNSPLHF. The CDR3 DNA reads as TGTGCCTGTCGGATGGGAATAAGCTCCTATAATTCACCCCTCCACTTT.

The J gene is TRBJ2-2, the V gene TRBV6-5, with D unclear. The CDR3 is 13 amino acids. Germline V CDR1 and CDR2: MNHEY, SVGAGI. V was clipped by 6 bases and J by 0 bases, with 5 bases between them. This chain's CDR3 is CASRSTNTGELFF. CDR3 in DNA: TGTGCCAGCAGATCTACGAACACCGGGGAGCTGTTTTTT.